The rows below give T cell receptor beta chains drawn from one sample of a study of T cell clusters in autoimmune cytopenias. TCRdb re-called the multiplex PCR reads, yielding one record per CDR3 amino acid sequence without DNA. The sample has approximately 1,200 distinct CDR3 sequences; the top ten hold roughly three fifths. The material sequenced was peripheral blood. These receptors all come from a human donor with an autoimmune cytopenia or autoimmune hepatitis (not recorded which). Both conserved end residues are part of each CDR3. Size tells how often a clone was seen (once, few, many) or the class of an expanded clone, and some rows leave it out.

TRBJ1-4 | . | TRBV20-1 | CSALDRGGEKLFF
TRBJ1-4 | . | TRBV7-2 | CVRSDLYRGPREKLFF
TRBJ2-5 | . | TRBV2 | CASRRTGQETQYF
TRBJ2-2 | medium-sized | TRBV6-6 | CASIRANTGELFF
TRBJ2-6 | medium-sized | TRBV19 | CASSIKGAGANVLTF
TRBJ2-3 | . | TRBV12-5 | CASGTSDSNTDTQYF
TRBJ2-3 | . | TRBV21-1 | CASRFLVAGGWADTQYF
TRBJ2-1 | . | TRBV21-1 | CASRFLVAGGPRRGEQFF
TRBJ1-1 | medium-sized | TRBV5-5 | CASSSSTWQAFF
TRBJ1-2 | medium-sized | TRBV11-1 | CASSLDRGHNNGYTF
TRBJ1-5 | . | TRBV27 | CASSFFRQGSGGQPQHF